The source of this T cell receptor (beta chain) is a study of blood T cell repertoires in COVID-19. This CDR3 is built from 17 residues. CDR1 is MNHEY, CDR2 SMNVEV, per germline (reference sequence). The J segment lost 1 base and the V segment lost 4 bases, leaving 4 bases of the junction unmatched. Original data processing: Using reference gene primer amplification, nucleated cell counts were estimated. The protocol was immunoSEQ multiplex PCR, while the TCRdb copy is restricted to in-frame clones and leaves out a portion. D and trimming were read from the DNA, whereas the V and J calls and clone size are those reported in that table. The sample has approximately 62,000 clones; roughly four fifths are singletons.

The sequenced sample consisted of peripheral blood. The TCR originated in a woman aged 45-65 years with active or convalescent COVID-19. The V and J genes are TRBV27 and TRBJ1-6; 10 bases map to TRBD1. The CDR3 region has the DNA TGTGCCAGCAGTTACCGGGACAGGGGTTCCTATAATTCACCCCTCCACTTT. It specifies CASSYRDRGSYNSPLHF.